This T cell receptor (beta chain) was profiled in a study of blood T cell repertoires in COVID-19. Study at large: Acute and convalescent COVID-19 specimens originated in the United States, Italy and Spain. PBMCs, B-cell-depleted T cells, or T cells were the source of the cDNA or gDNA that made up the material.

Source study methods: The assay estimated nucleated cells by amplifying reference gene primers. Profiling relied on immunoSEQ multiplex PCR, and the TCRdb table lists in-frame clones only, not all of them. The V and J calls and the clone size are those of that table, but D and trimming were determined from the DNA. The sample shows around 110,000 clones, roughly 88% of them seen only once. There are 16 residues in the CDR3. Per germline, CDR1 MDHEN and CDR2 SYDVKM. Trimming pared 5 bases from V and 3 bases from J, leaving 19 bases between. What was sequenced was peripheral blood. The receptor was isolated from a man in his fifties or sixties with active or convalescent COVID-19. V usage is TRBV28 and J usage is TRBJ1-1; maybe TRBD1 (5 bases). CDR3 sequence (DNA): TGTGCCAGCAGTGGGTCGCTAGGGGCGGCGGACACTGAAGCTTTCTTT. Translated, it gives CASSGSLGAADTEAFF.